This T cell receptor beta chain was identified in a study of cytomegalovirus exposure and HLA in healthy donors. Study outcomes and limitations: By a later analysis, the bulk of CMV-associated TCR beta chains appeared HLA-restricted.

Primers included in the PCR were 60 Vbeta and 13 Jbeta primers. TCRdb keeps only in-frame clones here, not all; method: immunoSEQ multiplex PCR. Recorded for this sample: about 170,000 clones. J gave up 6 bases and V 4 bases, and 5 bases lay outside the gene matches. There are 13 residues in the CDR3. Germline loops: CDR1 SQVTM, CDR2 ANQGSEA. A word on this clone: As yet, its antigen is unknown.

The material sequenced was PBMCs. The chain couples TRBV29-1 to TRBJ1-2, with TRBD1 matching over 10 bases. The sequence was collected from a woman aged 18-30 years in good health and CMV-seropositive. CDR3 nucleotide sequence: TGCAGCGTTGGACAGGGGGCTGGGGATGGCTACACCTTC. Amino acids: CSVGQGAGDGYTF.